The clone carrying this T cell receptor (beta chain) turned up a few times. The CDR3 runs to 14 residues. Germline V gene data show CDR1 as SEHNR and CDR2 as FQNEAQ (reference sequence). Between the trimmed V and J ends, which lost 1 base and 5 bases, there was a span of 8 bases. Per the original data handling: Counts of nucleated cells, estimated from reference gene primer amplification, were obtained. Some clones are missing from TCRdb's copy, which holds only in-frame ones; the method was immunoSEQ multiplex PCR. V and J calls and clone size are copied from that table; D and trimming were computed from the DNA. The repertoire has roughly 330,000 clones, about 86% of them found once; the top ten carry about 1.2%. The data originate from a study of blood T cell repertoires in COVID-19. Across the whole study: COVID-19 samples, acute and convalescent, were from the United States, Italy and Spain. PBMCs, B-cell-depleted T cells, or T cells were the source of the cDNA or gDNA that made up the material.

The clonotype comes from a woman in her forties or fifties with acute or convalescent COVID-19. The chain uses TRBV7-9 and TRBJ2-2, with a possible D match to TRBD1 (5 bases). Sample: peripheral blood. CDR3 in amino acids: CASSLEGLTGELFF. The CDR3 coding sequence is TGTGCCAGCAGCTTAGAGGGGCTGACCGGGGAGCTGTTTTTT.